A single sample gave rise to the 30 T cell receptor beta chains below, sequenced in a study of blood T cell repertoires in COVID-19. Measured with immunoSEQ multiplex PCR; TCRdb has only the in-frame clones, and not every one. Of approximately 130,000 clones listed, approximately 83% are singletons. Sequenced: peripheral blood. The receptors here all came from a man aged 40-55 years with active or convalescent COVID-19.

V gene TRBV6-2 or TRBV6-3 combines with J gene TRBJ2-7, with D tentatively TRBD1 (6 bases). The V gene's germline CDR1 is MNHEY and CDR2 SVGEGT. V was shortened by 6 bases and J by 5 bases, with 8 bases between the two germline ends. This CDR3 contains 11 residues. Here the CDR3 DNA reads TGTGCCAGCAGCCGGACAGACGAGCAGTACTTC. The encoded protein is CASSRTDEQYF.

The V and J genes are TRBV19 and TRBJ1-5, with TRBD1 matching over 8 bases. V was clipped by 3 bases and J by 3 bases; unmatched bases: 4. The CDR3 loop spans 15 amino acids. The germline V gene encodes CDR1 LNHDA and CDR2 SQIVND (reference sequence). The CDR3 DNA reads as TGTGCCAGTAGTATCGACAGGGGCCTCAATCAGCCCCAGCATTTT. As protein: CASSIDRGLNQPQHF.

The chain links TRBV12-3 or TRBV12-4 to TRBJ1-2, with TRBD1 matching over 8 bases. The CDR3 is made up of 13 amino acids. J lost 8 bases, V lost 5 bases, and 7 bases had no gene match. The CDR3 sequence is CASSLDRGSGYTF. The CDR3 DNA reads TGTGCCAGCAGTCTTGACAGGGGCAGCGGCTACACCTTC.

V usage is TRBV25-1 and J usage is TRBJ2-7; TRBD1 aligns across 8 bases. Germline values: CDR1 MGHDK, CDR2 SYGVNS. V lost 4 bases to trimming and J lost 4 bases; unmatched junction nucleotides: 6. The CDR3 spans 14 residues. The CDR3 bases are TGTGCCAGCAGTGGGGGACAGGAAGGGTACGAGCAGTACTTC. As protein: CASSGGQEGYEQYF.

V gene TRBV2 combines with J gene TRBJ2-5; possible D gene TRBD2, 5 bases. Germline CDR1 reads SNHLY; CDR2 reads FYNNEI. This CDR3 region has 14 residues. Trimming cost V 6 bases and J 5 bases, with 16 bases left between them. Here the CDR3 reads CASSGGSGWETQYF. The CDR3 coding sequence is TGTGCCAGCAGCGGAGGCAGTGGTTGGGAGACCCAGTACTTC.

CDR3 region: CASSYGGGGATGELFF. DNA of the CDR3: TGTGCCAGCAGTTACGGTGGCGGGGGGGCCACCGGGGAGCTGTTTTTT. V is TRBV6-5 and J is TRBJ2-2, with 9 nucleotides matching TRBD2. CDR1 is MNHEY and CDR2 is SVGAGI in the germline V gene. V shed 2 bases and J 4 bases; nucleotides not matched to a gene: 5. This CDR3 contains 16 residues.

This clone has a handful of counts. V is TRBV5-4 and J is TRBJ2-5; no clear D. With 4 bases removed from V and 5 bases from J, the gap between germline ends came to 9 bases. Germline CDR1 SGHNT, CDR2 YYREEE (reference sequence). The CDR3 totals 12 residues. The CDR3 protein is CASSPIGETQYF. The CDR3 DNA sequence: TGTGCCAGCAGCCCCATCGGGGAGACCCAGTACTTC.

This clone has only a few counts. The CDR3 is CASSPDRAQPQHF. CDR3 nucleotide sequence: TGCGCCAGCAGTCCGGACAGGGCTCAGCCCCAGCATTTT. The chain combines TRBV4-3 with TRBJ1-5; TRBD1 matches 8 bases. The V gene end was trimmed by 6 bases and the J gene end by 6 bases; junction bases not matched to a gene: 4. This CDR3 is built from 13 residues. Germline loops: CDR1 LGHNA, CDR2 YSLEER.

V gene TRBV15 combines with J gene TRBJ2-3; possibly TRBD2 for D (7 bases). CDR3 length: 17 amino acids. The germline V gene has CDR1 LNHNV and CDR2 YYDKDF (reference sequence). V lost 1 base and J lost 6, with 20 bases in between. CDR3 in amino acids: CATSRALGGGTHDTQYF. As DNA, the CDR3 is TGTGCCACCAGCAGAGCTTTGGGGGGGGGCACACACGATACGCAGTATTTT.

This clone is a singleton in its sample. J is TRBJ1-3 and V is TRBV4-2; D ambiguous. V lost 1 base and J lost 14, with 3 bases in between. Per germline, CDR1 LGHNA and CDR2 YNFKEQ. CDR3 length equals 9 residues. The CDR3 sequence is CASSQVLYF. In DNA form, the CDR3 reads TGTGCCAGCAGCCAAGTCTTATATTTT.

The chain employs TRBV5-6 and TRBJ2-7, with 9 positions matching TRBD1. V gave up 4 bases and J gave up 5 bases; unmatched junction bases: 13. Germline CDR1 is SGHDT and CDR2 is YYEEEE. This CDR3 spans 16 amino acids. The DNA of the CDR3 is TGTGCCAGCAGCACCTACTCCGGGACAGGGCACCACGAGCAGTACTTC. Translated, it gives CASSTYSGTGHHEQYF.

In DNA, the CDR3 is TGTGCCAGCAGCGTAGGAACAGGGTCTGAAAAACTGTTTTTT. Translation: CASSVGTGSEKLFF. This sequence joins TRBV9 and TRBJ1-4; weak D call: TRBD1 (6 bases). This CDR3 comprises 14 residues. V was clipped by 0 bases and J by 7 bases, with 10 bases between them. Germline V gene data show CDR1 as SGDLS and CDR2 as YYNGEE.

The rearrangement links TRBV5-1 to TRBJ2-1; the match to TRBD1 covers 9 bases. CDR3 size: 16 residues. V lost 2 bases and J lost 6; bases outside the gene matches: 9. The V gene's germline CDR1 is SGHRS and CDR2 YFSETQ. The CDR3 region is CASSLFSGQGGNEQFF. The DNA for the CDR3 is TGCGCCAGCAGCTTATTTTCGGGACAGGGTGGCAATGAGCAGTTCTTC.

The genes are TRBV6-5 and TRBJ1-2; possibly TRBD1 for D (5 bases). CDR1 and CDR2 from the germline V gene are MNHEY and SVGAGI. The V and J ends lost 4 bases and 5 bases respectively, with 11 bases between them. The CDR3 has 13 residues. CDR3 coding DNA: TGTGCCAGCAGTTTATCGGGGGGTTATGGCTACACCTTC. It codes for CASSLSGGYGYTF.

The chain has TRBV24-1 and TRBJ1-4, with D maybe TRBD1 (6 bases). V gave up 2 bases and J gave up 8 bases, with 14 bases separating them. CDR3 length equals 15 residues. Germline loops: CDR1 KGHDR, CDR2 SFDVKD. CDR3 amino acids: CATSDSGDGWEKLFF. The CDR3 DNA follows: TGTGCCACCAGTGATTCAGGGGATGGTTGGGAAAAACTGTTTTTT.

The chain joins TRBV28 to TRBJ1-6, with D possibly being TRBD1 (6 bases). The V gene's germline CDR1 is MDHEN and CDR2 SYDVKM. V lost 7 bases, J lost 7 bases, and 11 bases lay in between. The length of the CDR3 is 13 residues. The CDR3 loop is CASITGINSPLHF. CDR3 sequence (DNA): TGTGCCAGCATTACAGGGATCAATTCACCCCTCCACTTT. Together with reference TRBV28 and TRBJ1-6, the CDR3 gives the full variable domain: DVKVTQSSRYLVKRTGEKVFLECVQDMDHENMFWYRQDPGLGLRLIYFSYDVKMKEKGDIPEGYSVSREKKERFSLILESASTNQTSMYLCASITGINSPLHFGNGTRLTVT.

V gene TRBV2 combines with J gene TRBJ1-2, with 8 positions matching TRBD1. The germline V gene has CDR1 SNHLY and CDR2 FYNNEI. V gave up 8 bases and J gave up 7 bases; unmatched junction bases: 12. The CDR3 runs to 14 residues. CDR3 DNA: TGTGCCAGCCACCCCTCGGGACAGGTCTCTGGCTACACCTTC. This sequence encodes CASHPSGQVSGYTF.

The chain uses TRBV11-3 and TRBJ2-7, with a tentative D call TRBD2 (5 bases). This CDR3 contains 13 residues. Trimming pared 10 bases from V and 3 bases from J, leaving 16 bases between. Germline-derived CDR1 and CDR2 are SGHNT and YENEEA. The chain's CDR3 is CAIQRPRDYEQYF. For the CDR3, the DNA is TGTGCCATCCAACGGCCGAGGGACTACGAGCAGTACTTC.

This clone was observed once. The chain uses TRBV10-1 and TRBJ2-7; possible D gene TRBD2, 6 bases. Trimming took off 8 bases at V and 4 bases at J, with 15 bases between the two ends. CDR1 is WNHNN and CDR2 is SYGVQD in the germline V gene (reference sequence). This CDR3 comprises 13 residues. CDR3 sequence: CASGGPGTYEQYF. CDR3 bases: TGCGCCAGCGGAGGGCCAGGGACGTACGAGCAGTACTTC.

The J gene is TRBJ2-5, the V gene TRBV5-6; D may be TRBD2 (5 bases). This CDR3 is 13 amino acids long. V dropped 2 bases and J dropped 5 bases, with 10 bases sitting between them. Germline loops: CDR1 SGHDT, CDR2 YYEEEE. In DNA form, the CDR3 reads TGTGCCAGCAGCTTTCAAGGGAGCGAGACCCAGTACTTC. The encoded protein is CASSFQGSETQYF.

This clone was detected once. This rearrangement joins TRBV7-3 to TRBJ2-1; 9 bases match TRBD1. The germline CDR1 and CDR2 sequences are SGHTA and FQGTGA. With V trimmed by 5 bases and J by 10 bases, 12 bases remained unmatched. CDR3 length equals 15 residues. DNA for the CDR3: TGTGCCAGCAGCCCGAGACAGGGGGACGTCGGAGAGCAGTTCTTC. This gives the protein CASSPRQGDVGEQFF. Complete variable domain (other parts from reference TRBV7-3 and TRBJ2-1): GAGVSQTPSNKVTEKGKYVELRCDPISGHTALYWYRQSLGQGPEFLIYFQGTGAADDSGLPNDRFFAVRPEGSVSTLKIQRTERGDSAVYLCASSPRQGDVGEQFFGPGTRLTVL.

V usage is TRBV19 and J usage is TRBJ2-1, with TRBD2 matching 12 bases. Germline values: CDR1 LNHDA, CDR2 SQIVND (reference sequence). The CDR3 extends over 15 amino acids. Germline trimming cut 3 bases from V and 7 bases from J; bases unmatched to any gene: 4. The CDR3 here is CASSILAGGLNEQFF. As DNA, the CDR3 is TGTGCCAGTAGTATTCTAGCGGGGGGGCTTAATGAGCAGTTCTTC. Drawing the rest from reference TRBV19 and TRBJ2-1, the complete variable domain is DGGITQSPKYLFRKEGQNVTLSCEQNLNHDAMYWYRQDPGQGLRLIYYSQIVNDFQKGDIAEGYSVSREKKESFPLTVTSAQKNPTAFYLCASSILAGGLNEQFFGPGTRLTVL.

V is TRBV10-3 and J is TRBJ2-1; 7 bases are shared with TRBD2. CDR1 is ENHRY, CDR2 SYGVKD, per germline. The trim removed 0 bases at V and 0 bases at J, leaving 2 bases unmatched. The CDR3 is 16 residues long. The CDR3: CAISESGGSSYNEQFF. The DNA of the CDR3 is TGTGCCATCAGTGAGTCCGGGGGGAGCTCCTACAATGAGCAGTTCTTC.

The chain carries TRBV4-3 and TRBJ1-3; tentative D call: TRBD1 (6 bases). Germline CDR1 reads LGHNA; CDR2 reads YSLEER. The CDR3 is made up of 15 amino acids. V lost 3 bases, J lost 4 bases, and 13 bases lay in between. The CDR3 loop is CASSHQARGGNTIYF. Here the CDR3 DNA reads TGCGCCAGCAGCCATCAAGCCAGGGGCGGAAACACCATATATTTT.

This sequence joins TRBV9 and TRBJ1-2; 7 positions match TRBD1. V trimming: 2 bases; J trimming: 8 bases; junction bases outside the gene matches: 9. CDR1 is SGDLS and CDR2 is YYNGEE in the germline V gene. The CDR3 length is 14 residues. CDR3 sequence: CASSVTPQGEGYTF. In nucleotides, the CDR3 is TGTGCCAGCAGCGTTACTCCCCAGGGGGAGGGCTACACCTTC. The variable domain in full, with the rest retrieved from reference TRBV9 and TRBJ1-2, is DSGVTQTPKHLITATGQRVTLRCSPRSGDLSVYWYQQSLDQGLQFLIQYYNGEERAKGNILERFSAQQFPDLHSELNLSSLELGDSALYFCASSVTPQGEGYTFGSGTRLTVV.

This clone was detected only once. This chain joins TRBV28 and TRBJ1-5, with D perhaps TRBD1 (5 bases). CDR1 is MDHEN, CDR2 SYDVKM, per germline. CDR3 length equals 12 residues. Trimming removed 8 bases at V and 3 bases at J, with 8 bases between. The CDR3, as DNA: TGTGCCAGCGAAGGGGCCAATCAGCCCCAGCATTTT. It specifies CASEGANQPQHF.

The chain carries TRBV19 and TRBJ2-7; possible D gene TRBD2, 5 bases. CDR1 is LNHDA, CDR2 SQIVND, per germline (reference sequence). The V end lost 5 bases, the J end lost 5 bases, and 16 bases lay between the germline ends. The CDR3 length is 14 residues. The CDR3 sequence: CASSSQGGAHEQYF. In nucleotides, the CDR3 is TGTGCCAGTAGTTCCCAAGGAGGTGCCCACGAGCAGTACTTC. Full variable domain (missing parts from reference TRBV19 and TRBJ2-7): DGGITQSPKYLFRKEGQNVTLSCEQNLNHDAMYWYRQDPGQGLRLIYYSQIVNDFQKGDIAEGYSVSREKKESFPLTVTSAQKNPTAFYLCASSSQGGAHEQYFGPGTRLTVT.

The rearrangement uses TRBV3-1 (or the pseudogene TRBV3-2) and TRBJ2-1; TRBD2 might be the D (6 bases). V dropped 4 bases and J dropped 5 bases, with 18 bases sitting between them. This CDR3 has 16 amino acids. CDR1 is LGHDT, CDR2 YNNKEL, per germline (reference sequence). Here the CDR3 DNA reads TGTGCCAGCAGCCGTGGTGGAGGCGGGGTAAACAATGAGCAGTTCTTC. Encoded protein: CASSRGGGGVNNEQFF.

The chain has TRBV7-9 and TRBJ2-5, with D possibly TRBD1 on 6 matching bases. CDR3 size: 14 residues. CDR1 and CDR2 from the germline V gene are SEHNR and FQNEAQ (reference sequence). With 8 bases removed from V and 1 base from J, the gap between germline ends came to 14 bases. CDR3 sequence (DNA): TGTGCCAGCTGCGCGACAGGTATCCAAGAGACCCAGTACTTC. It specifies CASCATGIQETQYF.

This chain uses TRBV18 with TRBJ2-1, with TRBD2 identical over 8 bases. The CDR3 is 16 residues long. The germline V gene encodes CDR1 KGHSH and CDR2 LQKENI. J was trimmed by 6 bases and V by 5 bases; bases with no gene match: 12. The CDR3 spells CASSFGRGGLGNEQFF. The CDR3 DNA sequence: TGTGCCAGCTCATTCGGCCGGGGGGGCCTCGGCAATGAGCAGTTCTTC.